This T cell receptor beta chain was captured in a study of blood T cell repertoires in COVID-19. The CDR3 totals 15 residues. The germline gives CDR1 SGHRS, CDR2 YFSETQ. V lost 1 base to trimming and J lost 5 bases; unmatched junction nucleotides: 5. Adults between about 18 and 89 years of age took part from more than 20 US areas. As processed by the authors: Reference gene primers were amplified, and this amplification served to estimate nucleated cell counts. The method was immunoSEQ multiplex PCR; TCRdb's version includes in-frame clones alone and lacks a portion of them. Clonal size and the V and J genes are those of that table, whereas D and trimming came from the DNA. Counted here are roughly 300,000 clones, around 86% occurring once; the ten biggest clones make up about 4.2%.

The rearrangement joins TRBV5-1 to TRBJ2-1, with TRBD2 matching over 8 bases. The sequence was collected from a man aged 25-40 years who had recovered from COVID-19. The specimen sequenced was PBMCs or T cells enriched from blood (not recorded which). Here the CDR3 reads CASSLHSGRDNEQFF. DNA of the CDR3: TGCGCCAGCAGCTTGCACAGCGGGAGAGACAATGAGCAGTTCTTC.